Many counts were recorded for the clone carrying this TCR beta chain. This sample was taken from a study of T cells in Graves' hyperthyroidism and ophthalmopathy. From RNA transcripts, TCR beta CDR3 regions were amplified. A set of HTBI primers served as the primers for a first-round RT-PCR of the TCR CDR3. TCRdb re-derived calls from the multiplex PCR reads in MiXCR, one entry per CDR3 protein. This table has hundreds of thousands of distinct CDR3 sequences, roughly 15% appearing once. CDR1 and CDR2 from the germline V gene are SGHAT and FQNNGV. This CDR3 has 15 residues. V lost 5 bases to trimming and J lost 6 bases, with 19 bases between them.

Sample: blood. This clonotype was sampled from a woman between 40 and 50 years old with Graves' ophthalmopathy. This chain links TRBV11-2 with TRBJ1-1; perhaps TRBD1 as D (5 bases). In DNA, the CDR3 is TGTGCCAGCAGCAGAGAACAGGCCCGAGGCGCTGAAGCTTTCTTT. Residues: CASSREQARGAEAFF. The complete variable domain, with remaining parts taken from reference TRBV11-2 and TRBJ1-1, reads EAGVAQSPRYKIIEKRQSVAFWCNPISGHATLYWYQQILGQGPKLLIQFQNNGVVDDSQLPKDRFSAERLKGVDSTLKIQPAKLEDSAVYLCASSREQARGAEAFFGQGTRLTVV.